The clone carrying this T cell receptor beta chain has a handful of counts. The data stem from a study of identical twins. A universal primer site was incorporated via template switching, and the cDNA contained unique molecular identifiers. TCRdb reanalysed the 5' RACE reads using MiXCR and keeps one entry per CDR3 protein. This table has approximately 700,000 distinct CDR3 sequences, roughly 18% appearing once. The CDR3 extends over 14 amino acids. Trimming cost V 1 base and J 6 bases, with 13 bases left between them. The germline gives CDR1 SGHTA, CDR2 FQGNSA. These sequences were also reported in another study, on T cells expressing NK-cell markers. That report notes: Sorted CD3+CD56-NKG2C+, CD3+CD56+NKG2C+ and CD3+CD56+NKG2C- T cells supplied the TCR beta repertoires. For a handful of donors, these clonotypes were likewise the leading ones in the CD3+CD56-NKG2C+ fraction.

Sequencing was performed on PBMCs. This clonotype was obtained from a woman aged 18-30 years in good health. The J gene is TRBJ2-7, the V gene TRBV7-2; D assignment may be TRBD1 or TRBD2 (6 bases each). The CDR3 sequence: CASSLGPRGGEQYF. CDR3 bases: TGTGCCAGCAGCTTAGGTCCCAGGGGAGGCGAGCAGTACTTC.